This is a list of T cell receptor beta chains from one sample in a study of PD-L1 blockade in urothelial cancer. TCRdb's copy holds only in-frame clones and misses some; the assay was immunoSEQ multiplex PCR. The sample has some 40,000 clones; approximately 88% are singletons. The sequenced sample was PBMCs, obtained around atezolizumab (anti-PD-L1) treatment. These receptors originate from a man aged 40-50 years with urothelial cancer. The CDR3 runs from the conserved cysteine through the conserved F or W. D genes are given only for firm matches. Rows may omit the clone size; those that give it use once, few, many or a size class.

d_gene	abundance	j_gene	v_gene	CDR3aa	CDR3nt
.	.	TRBJ2-3	TRBV7-2	CASSLLTAYTDTQYF	TGTGCCAGCAGCTTATTAACAGCCTACACAGATACGCAGTATTTT
.	.	TRBJ1-3	TRBV13	CASSAARADTIYF	TGTGCCAGCAGCGCAGCCAGGGCCGACACCATATATTTT
TRBD1	.	TRBJ2-2	TRBV29-1	CSVRQGNTGELFF	TGCAGCGTAAGACAGGGAAACACCGGGGAGCTGTTTTTT
.	.	TRBJ2-2	TRBV4-3	CASSTSGGRAGELFF	TGCGCCAGCAGCACGTCGGGGGGCCGGGCCGGGGAGCTGTTTTTT
.	medium-sized	TRBJ2-5	TRBV9	CASSGGRGQETQYF	TGTGCCAGCAGCGGGGGCAGGGGCCAAGAGACCCAGTACTTC
TRBD2	.	TRBJ2-3	TRBV4-1	CASSQAWRAGVLSTDTQYF	TGCGCCAGCAGCCAGGCGTGGCGGGCGGGGGTTTTAAGCACAGATACGCAGTATTTT
TRBD1	.	TRBJ1-1	TRBV9	CASSAPGTGNTEAFF	TGTGCCAGCAGCGCCCCCGGGACAGGGAACACTGAAGCTTTCTTT
.	.	TRBJ1-2	TRBV6-6	CASRETVSYGYTF	TGTGCCAGCAGGGAGACAGTAAGCTATGGCTACACCTTC
.	.	TRBJ1-2	TRBV28	CASSSDIRGYTF	TGTGCCAGCAGTTCGGACATTCGGGGCTACACCTTC
.	.	TRBJ1-2	TRBV10-3	CAIGALGGSHGYTF	TGTGCCATTGGGGCTTTGGGGGGATCCCATGGCTACACCTTC
TRBD1	.	TRBJ2-1	TRBV18	CASSADRVGEQFF	TGTGCCAGCTCAGCCGACAGGGTAGGTGAGCAGTTCTTC
.	.	TRBJ1-1	TRBV7-2	CASSEGLGRTFF	TGTGCCAGCAGCGAAGGCCTGGGGCGGACTTTCTTT
.	.	TRBJ2-7	TRBV28	CASSLLYEQYF	TGTGCCAGCAGTTTATTATACGAGCAGTACTTC
.	.	TRBJ2-7	TRBV5-4	CASSLGVGEQYF	TGTGCCAGCAGCTTAGGGGTCGGCGAGCAGTACTTC
.	.	TRBJ2-3	TRBV11-2	CASSPLADTQYF	TGTGCCAGCAGCCCCTTAGCAGATACGCAGTATTTT
TRBD2	.	TRBJ2-7	TRBV7-2	CASSRGLAGGPYEQYF	TGTGCCAGCAGCAGGGGACTAGCGGGAGGGCCCTACGAGCAGTACTTC
.	.	TRBJ2-5	TRBV4-1	CASSRWQKETQYF	TGCGCCAGCAGCCGGTGGCAAAAAGAGACCCAGTACTTC
TRBD2	.	TRBJ2-3	TRBV9	CASSVRTSGIQDTQYF	TGTGCCAGCAGCGTCCGGACTAGCGGGATACAGGATACGCAGTATTTT
TRBD1	.	TRBJ2-7	TRBV7-3	CASSPLTGSEQYF	TGTGCCAGCAGCCCTTTGACAGGGAGCGAGCAGTACTTC
.	medium-sized	TRBJ1-3	TRBV4-1	CASSQDSGNTIYF	TGCGCCAGCAGCCAAGATTCGGGAAACACCATATATTTT
TRBD2	.	TRBJ2-5	TRBV5-1	CASSLTGLQETQYF	TGCGCCAGCAGCTTGACGGGACTACAAGAGACCCAGTACTTC
.	.	TRBJ2-5	TRBV7-2	CASSLIAAWETQYF	TGTGCCAGCAGCCTGATAGCGGCTTGGGAGACCCAGTACTTC
.	.	TRBJ1-2	TRBV28	CASSSPGGGKDGYTF	TGTGCCAGCAGTTCCCCCGGGGGAGGGAAGGATGGCTACACCTTC
TRBD1	.	TRBJ2-7	TRBV14	CASSLQGATEQYF	TGTGCCAGCAGCCTCCAGGGGGCTACCGAGCAGTACTTC
.	.	TRBJ1-1	TRBV5-1	CASSLEQWNTEAFF	TGCGCCAGCAGCTTGGAACAGTGGAACACTGAAGCTTTCTTT
.	.	TRBJ2-3	TRBV7-9	CASSPHFSNTDTQYF	TGTGCCAGCAGCCCGCACTTTTCCAACACAGATACGCAGTATTTT
TRBD2	.	TRBJ2-1	TRBV11-2	CASSLASGRFEQFF	TGTGCCAGCAGCTTGGCTAGCGGGAGGTTTGAGCAGTTCTTC
TRBD1	.	TRBJ1-3	TRBV18	CASSPDRGASGNTIYF	TGTGCCAGCTCACCAGACAGGGGAGCCTCTGGAAACACCATATATTTT
.	.	TRBJ1-5	TRBV28	CASILGADQPQHF	TGTGCCAGCATCTTAGGGGCGGATCAGCCCCAGCATTTT
.	.	TRBJ2-7	TRBV7-9	CASSLSYEQYF	TGTGCCAGCAGCCTCTCCTACGAGCAGTACTTC
TRBD1	.	TRBJ1-3	TRBV9	CASSPGQGGGNTIYF	TGTGCCAGCAGCCCGGGACAGGGCGGGGGAAACACCATATATTTT
TRBD2	few	TRBJ2-3	TRBV9	CASSVDRLAGADTQYF	TGTGCCAGCAGCGTAGACAGACTAGCGGGAGCCGATACGCAGTATTTT
TRBD1	.	TRBJ2-3	TRBV27	CASSLDRGPDTQYF	TGTGCCAGCAGTTTGGACAGGGGGCCGGATACGCAGTATTTT
TRBD2	.	TRBJ2-1	TRBV28	CASSPLAPNEQFF	TGTGCCAGCAGCCCACTAGCGCCCAATGAGCAGTTCTTC
.	few	TRBJ1-1	TRBV14	CASSPGGGWNTEAFF	TGTGCCAGCAGCCCCGGGGGGGGATGGAACACTGAAGCTTTCTTT
.	.	TRBJ1-5	TRBV19	CASSSLDGAPQHF	TGTGCCAGTAGTTCCTTAGACGGAGCTCCCCAGCATTTT
.	.	TRBJ1-1	TRBV2	CASSETTDNTEAFF	TGTGCCAGCAGTGAAACAACCGATAACACTGAAGCTTTCTTT
.	few	TRBJ1-5	TRBV9	CASSVDAGLNGPQHF	TGTGCCAGCAGCGTAGACGCGGGACTCAATGGGCCCCAGCATTTT
.	.	TRBJ2-3	TRBV9	CASSLRGGGTDTQYF	TGTGCCAGCAGTCTTAGGGGAGGGGGGACAGATACGCAGTATTTT
.	once	TRBJ1-5	TRBV2	CATRRGTGGQPQHF	TGTGCCACGCGACGGGGCACCGGGGGGCAGCCCCAGCATTTT